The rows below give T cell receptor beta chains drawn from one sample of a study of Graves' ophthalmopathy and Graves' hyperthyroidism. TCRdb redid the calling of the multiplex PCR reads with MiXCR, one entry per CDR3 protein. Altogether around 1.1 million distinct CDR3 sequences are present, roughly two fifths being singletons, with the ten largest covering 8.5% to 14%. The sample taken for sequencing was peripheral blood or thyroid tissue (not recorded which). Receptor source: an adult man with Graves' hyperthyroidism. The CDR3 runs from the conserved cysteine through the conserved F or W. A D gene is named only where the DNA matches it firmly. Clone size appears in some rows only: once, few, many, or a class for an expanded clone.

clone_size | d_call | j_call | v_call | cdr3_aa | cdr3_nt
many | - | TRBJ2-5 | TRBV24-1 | CATSAPGSLETQYF | TGTGCCACCAGTGCCCCAGGGAGTCTGGAGACCCAGTACTTC
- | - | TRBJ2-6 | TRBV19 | CASTTGGRSGANVLTF | TGTGCCAGTACCACCGGGGGGCGATCTGGGGCCAACGTCCTGACTTTC
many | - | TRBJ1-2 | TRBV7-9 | CASSPPGGQVNYGYTF | TGTGCCAGCAGCCCTCCGGGCGGGCAGGTGAACTATGGCTACACCTTC
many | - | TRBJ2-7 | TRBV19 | CASSTGRLTSYEQYF | TGTGCCAGTAGTACCGGGCGTCTCACCTCCTACGAGCAGTACTTC
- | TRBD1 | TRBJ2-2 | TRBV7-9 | CASSPGAGQGITGELFF | TGTGCCAGCAGCCCGGGGGCAGGACAGGGGATCACCGGGGAGCTGTTTTTT
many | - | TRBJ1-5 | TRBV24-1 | CATSDARNNQPQHF | TGTGCCACCAGTGATGCACGGAACAATCAGCCCCAGCATTTT
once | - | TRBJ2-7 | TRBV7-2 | CASSLDPDEQYF | TGTGCCAGCAGCTTGGACCCCGACGAACAGTACTTC
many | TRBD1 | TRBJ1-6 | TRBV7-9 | CASSLRDRGRSPLHF | TGTGCCAGCAGCTTAAGGGACAGGGGGCGTTCACCCCTCCACTTT
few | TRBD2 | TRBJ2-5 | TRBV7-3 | CASSLKGPGLAGARSGKETQYF | TGTGCCAGCAGCTTAAAGGGTCCGGGACTAGCGGGAGCGCGGAGCGGGAAAGAGACCCAGTACTTC
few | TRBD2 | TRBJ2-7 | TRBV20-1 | CSAAGVTSASYEQYF | TGCAGTGCCGCTGGGGTGACTAGCGCCTCCTACGAGCAGTACTTC
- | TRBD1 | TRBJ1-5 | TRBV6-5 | CASSRDRVYQPQHF | TGTGCCAGCAGCAGGGACAGGGTTTATCAGCCCCAGCATTTT
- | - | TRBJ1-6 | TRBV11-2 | CASSQVTGPSSPLHF | TGTGCCAGCAGCCAAGTTACAGGGCCTAGCTCACCCCTCCACTTT
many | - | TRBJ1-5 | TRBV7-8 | CASSLAVTYQPQHF | TGTGCCAGCAGCTTAGCGGTCACCTATCAGCCCCAGCATTTT
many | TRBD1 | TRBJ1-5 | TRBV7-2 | CASSPTTGGSQPQHF | TGTGCCAGCAGCCCAACCACAGGGGGGAGCCAGCCCCAGCATTTT
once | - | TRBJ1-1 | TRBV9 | CASSVEIRNTEAFF | TGTGCCAGCAGCGTAGAGATAAGGAACACTGAAGCTTTCTTT
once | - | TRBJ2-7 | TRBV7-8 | CASSLPGAREQYF | TGTGCCAGCAGCTTACCAGGGGCGCGCGAGCAGTACTTC